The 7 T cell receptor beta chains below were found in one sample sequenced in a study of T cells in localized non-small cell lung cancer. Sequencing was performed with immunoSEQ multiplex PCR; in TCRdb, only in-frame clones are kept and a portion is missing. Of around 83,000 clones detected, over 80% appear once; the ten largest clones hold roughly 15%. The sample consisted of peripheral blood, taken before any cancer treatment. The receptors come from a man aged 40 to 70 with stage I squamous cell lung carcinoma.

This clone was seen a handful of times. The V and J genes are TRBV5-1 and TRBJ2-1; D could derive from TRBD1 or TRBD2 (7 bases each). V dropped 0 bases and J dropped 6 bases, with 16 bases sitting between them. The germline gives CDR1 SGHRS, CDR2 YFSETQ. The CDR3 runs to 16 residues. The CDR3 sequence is CASSLVPQGGANEQFF. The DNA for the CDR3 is TGCGCCAGCAGCTTGGTACCCCAGGGGGGGGCCAATGAGCAGTTCTTC.

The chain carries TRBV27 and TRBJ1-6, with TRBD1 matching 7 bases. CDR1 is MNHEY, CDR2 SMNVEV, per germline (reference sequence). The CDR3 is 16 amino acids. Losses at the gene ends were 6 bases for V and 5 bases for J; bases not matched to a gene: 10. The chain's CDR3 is CASRPQGDRHNSPLHF. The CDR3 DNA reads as TGTGCCAGCAGGCCTCAGGGGGACCGACATAATTCACCCCTCCACTTT.

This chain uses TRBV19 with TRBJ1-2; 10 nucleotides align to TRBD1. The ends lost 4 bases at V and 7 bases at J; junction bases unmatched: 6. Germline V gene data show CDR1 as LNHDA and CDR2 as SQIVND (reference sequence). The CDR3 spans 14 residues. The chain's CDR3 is CASSTRQGASGYTF. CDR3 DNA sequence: TGTGCCAGTAGTACTCGACAGGGGGCAAGTGGCTACACCTTC.

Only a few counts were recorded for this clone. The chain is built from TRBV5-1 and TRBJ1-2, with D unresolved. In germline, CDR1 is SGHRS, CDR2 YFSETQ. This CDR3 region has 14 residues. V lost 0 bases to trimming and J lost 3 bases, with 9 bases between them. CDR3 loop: CASSLEIGYYGYTF. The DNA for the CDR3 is TGCGCCAGCAGCTTGGAAATTGGGTACTATGGCTACACCTTC.

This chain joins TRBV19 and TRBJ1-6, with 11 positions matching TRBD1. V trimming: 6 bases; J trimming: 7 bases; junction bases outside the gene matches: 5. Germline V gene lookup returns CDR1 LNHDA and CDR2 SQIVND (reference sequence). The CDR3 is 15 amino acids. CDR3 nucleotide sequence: TGTGCCAGTAGACGGGACAGGGGGTTCAATTCACCCCTCCACTTT. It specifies CASRRDRGFNSPLHF. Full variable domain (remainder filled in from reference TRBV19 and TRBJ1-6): DGGITQSPKYLFRKEGQNVTLSCEQNLNHDAMYWYRQDPGQGLRLIYYSQIVNDFQKGDIAEGYSVSREKKESFPLTVTSAQKNPTAFYLCASRRDRGFNSPLHFGNGTRLTVT.

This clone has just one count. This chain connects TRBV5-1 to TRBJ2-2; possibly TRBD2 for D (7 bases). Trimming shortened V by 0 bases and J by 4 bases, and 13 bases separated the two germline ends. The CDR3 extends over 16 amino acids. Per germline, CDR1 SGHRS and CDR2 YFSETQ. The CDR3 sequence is CASSLAGGQGTGELFF. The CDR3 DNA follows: TGCGCCAGCAGCTTGGCGGGGGGCCAGGGCACCGGGGAGCTGTTTTTT.

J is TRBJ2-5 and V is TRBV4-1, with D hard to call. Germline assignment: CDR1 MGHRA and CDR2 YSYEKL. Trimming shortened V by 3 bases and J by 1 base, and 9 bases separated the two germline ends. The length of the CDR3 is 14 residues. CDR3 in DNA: TGCGCCAGCAGCCAGGCAGAGATCCAAGAGACCCAGTACTTC. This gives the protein CASSQAEIQETQYF.